These 15 T cell receptor beta chains share one sample of origin, sequenced in a study of T-cell memory formation after mild COVID-19 (dated by TCRdb to about 2021). The receptor library was made with 5' RACE. Sequencing was carried out with an Illumina NovaSeq 6000. TCRdb redid the processing of the public reads, applying fastp at Q25 and MiXCR, and retained in-frame beta chains. Rows are combined by CDR3 protein, so each entry shows the most common genes and DNA. Within this sample are about 610,000 distinct CDR3 sequences, with 15% to 20% of them counted one time only. Together, the top ten hold roughly 8% of the sample. The source material was PBMCs or a T cell subset sorted from them (not recorded which). All receptors come from an adult woman who had mild COVID-19 (a few samples of this study predate the infection). The sample titles of this study are shuffled in the database, so cell type and time point are left out; the donor was told from shared clones.

In its sample, this clonotype was seen many times. The rearrangement links TRBV7-2 to TRBJ2-2; 13 nucleotides align to TRBD2. CDR1 and CDR2 (germline): SGHTA, FQGNSA. Trimming at V came to 5 bases and at J to 5 bases, leaving 11 bases not matched to a gene. The CDR3 contains 18 residues. The CDR3 DNA sequence: TGTGCCAGCAGCCCCGGACTAGCGGGAGCGAGAGGAACCGGGGAGCTGTTTTTT. This gives the protein CASSPGLAGARGTGELFF.

This clonotype was recorded a few times. V and J are TRBV7-3 and TRBJ2-2; TRBD1 or TRBD2 may be the D gene (5 bases each). Germline V gene sequence: CDR1 SGHTA, CDR2 FQGTGA. This CDR3 is built from 16 residues. V lost 2 bases and J 0 bases, leaving 10 bases between the germline ends. As DNA, the CDR3 is TGTGCCAGCAGCTTACTGGGGGTGTCGAACACCGGGGAGCTGTTTTTT. This sequence encodes CASSLLGVSNTGELFF.

This clonotype was counted between two and nine times. The rearrangement joins TRBV7-9 to TRBJ1-3; D is unresolved. V lost 4 bases to trimming and J lost 2 bases, with 12 bases between them. The CDR3 extends over 15 amino acids. Germline V gene lookup returns CDR1 SEHNR and CDR2 FQNEAQ (reference sequence). The DNA for the CDR3 is TGTGCCAGCAGCTCCAAAATTCTTGCTGGAAACACCATATATTTT. Protein product: CASSSKILAGNTIYF.

This clonotype was detected a few times. This sequence joins TRBV4-1 and TRBJ2-7, with 7 bases that match TRBD1. Germline V gene data show CDR1 as MGHRA and CDR2 as YSYEKL. After removal of 0 bases from V and 7 bases from J, the junction contained 15 bases not matched to a gene. The CDR3 consists of 17 residues. This CDR3 reads CASSQDRLFGAGGEQYF. The CDR3 DNA follows: TGCGCCAGCAGCCAAGATCGTTTATTTGGGGCAGGGGGAGAGCAGTACTTC.

This clonotype was seen a few times. This chain links TRBV28 with TRBJ2-5; 10 bases are a match to TRBD1. V lost 6 bases and J lost 4; bases outside the gene matches: 11. The germline CDR1 and CDR2 sequences are MDHEN and SYDVKM. CDR3 size: 16 residues. The CDR3 here is CASSAPGQGRSETQYF. The DNA of the CDR3 is TGTGCCAGCAGCGCCCCGGGACAGGGGAGGTCAGAGACCCAGTACTTC.

The chain recombines TRBV12-3 or TRBV12-4 with TRBJ1-1; unclear D gene. CDR3 length: 13 amino acids. Trimming pared 3 bases from V and 3 bases from J, leaving 8 bases between. The CDR3 region has the DNA TGTGCCAGCAGTTTGCCAGAATACACTGAAGCTTTCTTT. Encoded protein: CASSLPEYTEAFF.

V is TRBV3-1 and J is TRBJ2-2, with a possible D match to TRBD2 (6 bases). CDR1 is LGHDT and CDR2 is YNNKEL in the germline V gene (reference sequence). The ends were cut back, 8 bases at V and 5 bases at J, with 12 bases in the middle. The CDR3 sequence is 13 residues long. The CDR3 loop reads CASGGRGTGELFF. CDR3 in DNA: TGTGCCAGCGGGGGGAGAGGGACCGGGGAGCTGTTTTTT.

This clonotype has a single count. The chain combines TRBV19 with TRBJ2-1; 14 nucleotides line up with TRBD2. Germline trimming cut 1 base from V and 6 bases from J; bases unmatched to any gene: 2. The germline CDR1 and CDR2 sequences are LNHDA and SQIVND (reference sequence). This CDR3 is built from 16 residues. The CDR3 coding sequence is TGTGCCAGTAGTATAGGACTAGCGGGAGGGAGCAATGAGCAGTTCTTC. Translated, it gives CASSIGLAGGSNEQFF.

Many counts were recorded for this clonotype. The CDR3 DNA reads as TGTGCCAGCAGTCAGACAGGGGGCGAATCAGATACGCAGTATTTT. Translated: CASSQTGGESDTQYF. The chain couples TRBV6-4 to TRBJ2-3; TRBD1 agrees at 10 bases. Germline CDR1 MRHNA, CDR2 SNTAGT. Trimming took 5 bases from V and 4 from J; bases not matched to a gene: 6. This CDR3 is 15 amino acids long.

The rearrangement joins TRBV20-1 to TRBJ2-5, with unresolved D. Trimming pared 3 bases from V and 4 bases from J, leaving 18 bases between. The CDR3 totals 15 residues. Germline CDR1 reads DFQATT; CDR2 reads SNEGSKA (reference sequence). The CDR3 DNA reads as TGCAGTGCTAGTCAGTCCCGGCCCGAGAGAGAGACCCAGTACTTC. It translates to CSASQSRPERETQYF.

This clonotype was recorded at least ten times. The chain employs TRBV5-1 and TRBJ2-1; D is ambiguous. The CDR3 is 16 residues long. Looked up from germline, CDR1 is SGHRS and CDR2 is YFSETQ. V lost 0 bases, J lost 7 bases, and 17 bases lay in between. Written as DNA, the CDR3 is TGCGCCAGCAGCTTGGCCGATGCTAGGCCCAGGAATGAGCAGTTCTTC. As protein: CASSLADARPRNEQFF.

Ten or more counts support this clonotype. This chain connects TRBV6-2 or TRBV6-3 to TRBJ2-1; 10 bases are shared with TRBD2. The CDR3 has 14 residues. CDR1 and CDR2 from the germline V gene are MNHEY and SVGEGT. The V gene end was trimmed by 7 bases and the J gene end by 4 bases; junction bases not matched to a gene: 4. The CDR3 protein is CASKKLAGYNEQFF. The CDR3 region has the DNA TGTGCCAGCAAAAAACTAGCGGGATACAATGAGCAGTTCTTC.

This clonotype occurred many times. The chain is built from TRBV29-1 and TRBJ1-5, with D hard to call. This CDR3 contains 15 residues. Deletions cut 6 bases from V and 4 bases from J, with 19 bases between. Germline values: CDR1 SQVTM, CDR2 ANQGSEA. The CDR3 DNA sequence: TGCAGCGTGGATAATTTCAGACCCGGTAATCAGCCCCAGCATTTT. Its translation is CSVDNFRPGNQPQHF.

The chain recombines TRBV20-1 with TRBJ2-5; the D gene is possibly TRBD2 (5 bases). CDR3 size: 12 residues. Germline CDR1 DFQATT, CDR2 SNEGSKA (reference sequence). Trimming removed 5 bases from V and 4 bases from J, with 11 bases in between. The CDR3 DNA sequence: TGCAGTGCTCCAGGCAGCGGAGAGACCCAGTACTTC. It encodes CSAPGSGETQYF.

A few counts support this clonotype. The J gene is TRBJ2-7, the V gene TRBV2; D might be TRBD1 (6 bases). Trimming pared 4 bases from V and 3 bases from J, leaving 13 bases between. CDR1 and CDR2 from the germline V gene are SNHLY and FYNNEI. This CDR3 spans 14 amino acids. CDR3 DNA sequence: TGTGCCAGCAGTGGCCCGGGACAAATCTACGAGCAGTACTTC. This encodes CASSGPGQIYEQYF.